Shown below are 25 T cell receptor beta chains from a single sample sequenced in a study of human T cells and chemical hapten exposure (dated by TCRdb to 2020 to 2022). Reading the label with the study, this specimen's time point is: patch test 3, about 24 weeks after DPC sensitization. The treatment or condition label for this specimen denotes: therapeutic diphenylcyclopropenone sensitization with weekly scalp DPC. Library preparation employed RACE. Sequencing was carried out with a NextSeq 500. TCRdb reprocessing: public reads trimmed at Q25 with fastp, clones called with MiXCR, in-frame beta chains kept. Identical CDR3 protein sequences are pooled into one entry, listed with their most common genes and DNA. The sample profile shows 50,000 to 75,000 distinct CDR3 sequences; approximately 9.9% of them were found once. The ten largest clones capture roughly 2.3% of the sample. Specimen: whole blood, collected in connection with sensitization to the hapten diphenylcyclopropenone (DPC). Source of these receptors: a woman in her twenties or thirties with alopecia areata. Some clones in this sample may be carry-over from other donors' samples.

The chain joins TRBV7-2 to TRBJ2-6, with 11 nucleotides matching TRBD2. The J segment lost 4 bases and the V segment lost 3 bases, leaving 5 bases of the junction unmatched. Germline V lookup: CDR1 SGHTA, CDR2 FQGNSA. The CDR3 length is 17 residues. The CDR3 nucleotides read TGTGCCAGCAGCTTTAGCGGGAGGGCCGCGGGGGCCAACGTCCTGACTTTC. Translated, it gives CASSFSGRAAGANVLTF.

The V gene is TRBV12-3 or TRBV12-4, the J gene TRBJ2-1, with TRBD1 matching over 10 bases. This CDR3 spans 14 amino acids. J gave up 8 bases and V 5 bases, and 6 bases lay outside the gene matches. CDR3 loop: CASSPTGGVDEQFF. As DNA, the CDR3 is TGTGCCAGCAGTCCGACAGGGGGCGTAGATGAGCAGTTCTTC.

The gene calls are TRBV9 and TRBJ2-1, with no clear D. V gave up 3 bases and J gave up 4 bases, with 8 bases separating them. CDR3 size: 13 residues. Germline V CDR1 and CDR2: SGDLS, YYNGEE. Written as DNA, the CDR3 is TGTGCCAGCAGCGCGGCCCCTTACAATGAGCAGTTCTTC. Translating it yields CASSAAPYNEQFF.

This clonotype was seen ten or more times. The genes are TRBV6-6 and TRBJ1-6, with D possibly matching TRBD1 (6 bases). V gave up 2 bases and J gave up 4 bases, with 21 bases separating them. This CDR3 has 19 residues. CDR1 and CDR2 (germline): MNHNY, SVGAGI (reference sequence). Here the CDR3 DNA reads TGTGCCAGCAGTTACCTACCAGCCCGGACAGATTTGTATAATTCACCCCTCCACTTT. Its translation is CASSYLPARTDLYNSPLHF.

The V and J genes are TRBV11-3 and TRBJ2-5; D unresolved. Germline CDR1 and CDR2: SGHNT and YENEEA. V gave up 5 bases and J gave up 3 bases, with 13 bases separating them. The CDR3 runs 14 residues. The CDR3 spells CASSIVRGEETQYF. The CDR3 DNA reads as TGTGCCAGCAGCATAGTTCGTGGGGAAGAGACCCAGTACTTC.

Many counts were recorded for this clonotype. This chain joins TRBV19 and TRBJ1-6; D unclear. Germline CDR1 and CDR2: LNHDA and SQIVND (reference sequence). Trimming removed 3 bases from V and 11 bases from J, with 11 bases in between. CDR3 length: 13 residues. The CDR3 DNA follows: TGTGCCAGTAGTATGGGAGGTCTTCCACCCCTCCACTTT. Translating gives CASSMGGLPPLHF.

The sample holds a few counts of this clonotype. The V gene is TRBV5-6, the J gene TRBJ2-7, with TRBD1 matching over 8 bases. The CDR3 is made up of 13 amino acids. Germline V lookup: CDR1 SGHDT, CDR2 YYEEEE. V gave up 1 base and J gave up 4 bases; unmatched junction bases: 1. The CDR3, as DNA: TGTGCCAGCAGCTTGTACAGGGGGTACGAGCAGTACTTC. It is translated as CASSLYRGYEQYF.

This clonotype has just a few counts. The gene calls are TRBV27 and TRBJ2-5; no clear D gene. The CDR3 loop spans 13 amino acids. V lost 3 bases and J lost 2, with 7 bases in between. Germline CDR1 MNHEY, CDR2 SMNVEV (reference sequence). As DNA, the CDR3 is TGTGCCAGCAGTTTCCGAGAGCAAGAGACCCAGTACTTC. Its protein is CASSFREQETQYF.

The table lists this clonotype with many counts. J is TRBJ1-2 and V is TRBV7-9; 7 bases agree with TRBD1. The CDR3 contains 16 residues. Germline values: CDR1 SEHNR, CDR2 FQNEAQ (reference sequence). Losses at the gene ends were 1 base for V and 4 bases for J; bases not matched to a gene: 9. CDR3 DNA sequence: TGTGCCAGCAGCTTAGTCGGGACAGTAGGGGTCTATGGCTACACCTTC. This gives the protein CASSLVGTVGVYGYTF. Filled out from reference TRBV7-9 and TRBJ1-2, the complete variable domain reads DTGVSQNPRHKITKRGQNVTFRCDPISEHNRLYWYRQTLGQGPEFLTYFQNEAQLEKSRLLSDRFSAERPKGSFSTLEIQRTEQGDSAMYLCASSLVGTVGVYGYTFGSGTRLTVV.

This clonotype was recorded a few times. CDR3 loop: CASSLKTGSRETQYF. The CDR3 DNA follows: TGTGCCAGCAGTTTAAAGACAGGATCTCGAGAGACCCAGTACTTC. The chain combines TRBV6-6 with TRBJ2-5, with D perhaps TRBD1 (6 bases). Between the trimmed V and J ends, which lost 4 bases and 4 bases, there was a span of 16 bases. In germline, CDR1 is MNHNY, CDR2 SVGAGI (reference sequence). CDR3 size: 15 residues.

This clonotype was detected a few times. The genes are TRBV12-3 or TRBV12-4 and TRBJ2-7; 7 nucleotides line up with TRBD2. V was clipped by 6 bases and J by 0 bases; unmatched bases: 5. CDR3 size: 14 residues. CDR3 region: CASSRGEGSYEQYF. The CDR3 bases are TGTGCCAGCAGCCGGGGGGAGGGCTCCTACGAGCAGTACTTC.

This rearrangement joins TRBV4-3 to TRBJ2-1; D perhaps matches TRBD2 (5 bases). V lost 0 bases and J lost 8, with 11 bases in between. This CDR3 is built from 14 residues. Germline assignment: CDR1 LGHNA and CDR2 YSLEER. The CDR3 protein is CASSQEAGVHEQFF. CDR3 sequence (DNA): TGCGCCAGCAGCCAAGAAGCCGGGGTTCATGAGCAGTTCTTC.

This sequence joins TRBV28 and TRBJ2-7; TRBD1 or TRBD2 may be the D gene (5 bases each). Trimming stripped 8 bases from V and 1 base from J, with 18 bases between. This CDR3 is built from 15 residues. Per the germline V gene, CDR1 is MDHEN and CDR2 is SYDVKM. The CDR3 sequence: CASRGPGPSSYEQYF. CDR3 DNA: TGTGCCAGCCGAGGGCCGGGACCGAGTTCCTACGAGCAGTACTTC.

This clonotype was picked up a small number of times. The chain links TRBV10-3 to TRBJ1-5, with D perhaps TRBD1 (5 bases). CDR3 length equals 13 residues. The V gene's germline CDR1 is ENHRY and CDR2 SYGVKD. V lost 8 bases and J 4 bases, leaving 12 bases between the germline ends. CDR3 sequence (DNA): TGTGCCATCGGGGCAGGAGAAAATCAGCCCCAGCATTTT. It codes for CAIGAGENQPQHF.

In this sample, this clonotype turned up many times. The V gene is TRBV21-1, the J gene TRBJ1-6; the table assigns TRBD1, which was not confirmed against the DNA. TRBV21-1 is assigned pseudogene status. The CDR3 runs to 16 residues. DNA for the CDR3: TGTGCCAGCAGGTTGAACCGGGACAGGGGAAACGCACCCCTCCACTTT. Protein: CASRLNRDRGNAPLHF.

This CDR3 is CASSFGTSYEQYF. DNA of the CDR3: TGTGCCAGCAGTTTTGGGACTAGCTACGAGCAGTACTTC. The V call is TRBV12-3 or TRBV12-4, the J call TRBJ2-7; 8 nucleotides line up with TRBD2. V shed 3 bases and J 3 bases; nucleotides not matched to a gene: 1. The CDR3 contains 13 residues.

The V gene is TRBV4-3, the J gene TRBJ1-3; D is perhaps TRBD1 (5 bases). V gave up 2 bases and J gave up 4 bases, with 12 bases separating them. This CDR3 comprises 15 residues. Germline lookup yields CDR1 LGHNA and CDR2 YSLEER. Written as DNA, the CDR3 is TGCGCCAGCAGCCAAAGAGGGGTATCAGGAAACACCATATATTTT. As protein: CASSQRGVSGNTIYF.

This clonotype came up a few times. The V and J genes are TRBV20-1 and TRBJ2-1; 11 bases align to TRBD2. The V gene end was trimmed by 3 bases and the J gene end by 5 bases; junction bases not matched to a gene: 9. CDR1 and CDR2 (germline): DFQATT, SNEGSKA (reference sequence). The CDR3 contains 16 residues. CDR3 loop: CSASYAGTSGNNEQFF. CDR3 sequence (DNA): TGCAGTGCTAGTTACGCCGGGACTAGCGGTAACAATGAGCAGTTCTTC.

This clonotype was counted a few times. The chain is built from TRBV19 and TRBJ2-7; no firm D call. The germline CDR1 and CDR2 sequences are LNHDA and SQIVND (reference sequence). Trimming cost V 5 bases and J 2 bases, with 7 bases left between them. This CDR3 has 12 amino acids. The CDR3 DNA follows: TGTGCCAGTAGTTCGCGTACCTACGAGCAGTACTTC. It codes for CASSSRTYEQYF.

CDR3 coding DNA: TGTGCCAGCAGCCAAGATTTGAGGACTGGAAACACCATATATTTT. It yields the protein CASSQDLRTGNTIYF. The rearrangement joins TRBV14 to TRBJ1-3; D is unclear. The V gene's germline CDR1 is SGHDN and CDR2 FVKESK. The CDR3 spans 15 residues. V gave up 0 bases and J gave up 2 bases, with 8 bases separating them.

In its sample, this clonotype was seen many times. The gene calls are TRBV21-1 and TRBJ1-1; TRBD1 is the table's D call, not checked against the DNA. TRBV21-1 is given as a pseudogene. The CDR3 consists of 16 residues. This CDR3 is CASSPYRAPMNTEAFF. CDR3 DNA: TGTGCCAGCAGTCCATACAGGGCACCTATGAACACTGAAGCTTTCTTT.

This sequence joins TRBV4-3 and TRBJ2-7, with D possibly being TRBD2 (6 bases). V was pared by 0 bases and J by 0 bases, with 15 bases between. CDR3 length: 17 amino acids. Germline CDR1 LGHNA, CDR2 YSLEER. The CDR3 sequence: CASSQDPSGSSSYEQYF. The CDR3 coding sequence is TGCGCCAGCAGCCAAGATCCCAGCGGGTCCAGCTCCTACGAGCAGTACTTC.

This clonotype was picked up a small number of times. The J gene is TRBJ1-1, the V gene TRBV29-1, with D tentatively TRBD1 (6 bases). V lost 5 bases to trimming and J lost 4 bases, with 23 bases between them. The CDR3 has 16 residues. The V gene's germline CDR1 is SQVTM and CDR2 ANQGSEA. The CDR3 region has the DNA TGCAGCGTTTACACTAGGATACAGGGACGGAGCACTGAAGCTTTCTTT. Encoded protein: CSVYTRIQGRSTEAFF.

The chain's CDR3 is CASTLRGVGGYTF. DNA for the CDR3: TGTGCCAGCACCCTTCGAGGGGTGGGCGGCTACACCTTC. The chain is built from TRBV12-3 or TRBV12-4 and TRBJ1-2; maybe TRBD1 (5 bases). The CDR3 covers 13 residues. V dropped 7 bases and J dropped 8 bases, with 17 bases sitting between them.

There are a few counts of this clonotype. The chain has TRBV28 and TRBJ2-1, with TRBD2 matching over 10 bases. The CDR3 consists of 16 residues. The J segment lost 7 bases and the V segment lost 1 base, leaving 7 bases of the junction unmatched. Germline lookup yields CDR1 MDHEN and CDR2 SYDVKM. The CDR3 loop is CASSLFASGSINEQFF. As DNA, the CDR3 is TGTGCCAGCAGTTTATTCGCTAGCGGGAGTATAAATGAGCAGTTCTTC.